The 2 T cell receptor beta chains below were found in one sample sequenced in a study of regulatory dendritic cells for organ transplantation. Sorted T cells were CFSE-labeled and cultured 5 days with allogeneic regulatory or mature dendritic cells at 1:10. Measured with immunoSEQ multiplex PCR; TCRdb has only the in-frame clones, and not every one. The profile shows approximately 18,000 clones, under 80% of them singletons. These receptors' targets are unknown. The sequencing sample was made of memory CD4+ T cells from blood cultured with regulatory dendritic cells. Subset: CD45RO+ memory T cells. Receptors were obtained from a human donor in good health.

The chain uses TRBV10-3 and TRBJ2-1; 14 nucleotides agree with TRBD2. From germline, CDR1 is ENHRY and CDR2 SYGVKD. The CDR3 is 15 residues long. V lost 6 bases and J lost 9; bases outside the gene matches: 7. The CDR3 sequence is CAIRVKGLAGVEQFF. The CDR3 region has the DNA TGTGCCATCAGGGTAAAGGGACTAGCGGGAGTTGAGCAGTTCTTC.

V is TRBV19 and J is TRBJ1-2; 8 bases are a match to TRBD1. With V trimmed by 5 bases and J by 8 bases, 13 bases remained unmatched. The CDR3 length is 15 residues. Germline CDR1 reads LNHDA; CDR2 reads SQIVND (reference sequence). The CDR3 protein is CASSSGIRQGQGYTF. CDR3 nucleotide sequence: TGTGCCAGTAGTTCGGGGATTCGACAGGGGCAAGGCTACACCTTC.